Following are 3 T cell receptor beta chains from one sample sequenced in a study of CXCR3-negative and CXCR3-positive naive CD8 T cells. Study results and caveats: Hydrophobicity was higher for TRB CDR3s found in CXCR3-positive naive cells than in CXCR3-negative naive cells.

Antigens for these TCRs are unknown. UMI-labeled TRB cDNA libraries were prepared by 5' RACE. TCRdb reprocessed the 5' RACE reads and keeps a single row for each CDR3 protein, giving no DNA. The listing records about 85,000 distinct CDR3 sequences. The material sequenced was naive CXCR3+ CD8+ T cells from blood. The sample's subset: CD45RO-CCR7+CD27+CD95- naive CD8+ T cells expressing CXCR3 (TNR3+). All receptors come from a human donor in good health. Some clones in this sample may be carry-over from other donors' samples.

The genes are TRBV14 and TRBJ2-2; TCRdb returns TRBD2, unconfirmable since there is no DNA. The CDR3 contains 14 residues. Germline CDR1 reads SGHDN; CDR2 reads FVKESK. This CDR3 reads CATEAEGRIGELFF. Based on the CDR3 plus reference TRBV14 and TRBJ2-2, the full variable domain is EAGVTQFPSHSVIEKGQTVTLRCDPISGHDNLYWYRRVMGKEIKFLLHFVKESKQDESGMPNNRFLAERTGGTYSTLKVQPAELEDSGVYFCATEAEGRIGELFFGEGSRLTVL.

The chain joins TRBV6-4 to TRBJ2-1. The CDR3 is made up of 14 amino acids. Germline V gene sequence: CDR1 MRHNA, CDR2 SNTAGT. This CDR3 is CASSEVGSYNEQFF.

CDR3 sequence reads: CASSLTQGGNQPQHF. This chain joins TRBV4-1 and TRBJ1-5. The CDR3 extends over 15 amino acids. The germline gives CDR1 MGHRA, CDR2 YSYEKL.